These 5 T cell receptor beta chains came from one sample sequenced in a study of cytomegalovirus exposure and HLA in healthy donors (TCRdb year 2017). Library preparation was by the immunoSEQ multiplex PCR assay. In TCRdb, the immuneACCESS table is reduced to in-frame sequences with V and J assigned. These tables do not hold every clone; where another copy was compared, an unresolved V gene accounts for under half, and the others remain unexplained. The sample table records 200,000 to 300,000 clones; less than 95% of these occur just once. In total, the top ten clones hold around 3.1% of the sample. The sequencing sample was made of PBMCs. Receptors originate from a woman aged 25 to 39 in good health and CMV-seronegative.

This clone was recorded only once. V usage is TRBV9 and J usage is TRBJ1-2; 7 nucleotides agree with TRBD1. Germline V gives CDR1 SGDLS, CDR2 YYNGEE. CDR3 length: 16 residues. V shed 3 bases and J 2 bases; nucleotides not matched to a gene: 10. DNA for the CDR3: TGTGCCAGCAGCGCCCCTCGGGACAGCCTCAACTATGGCTACACCTTC. It yields the protein CASSAPRDSLNYGYTF.

This chain uses TRBV5-1 with TRBJ2-7; either TRBD1 or TRBD2 may supply D (5 bases each). The length of the CDR3 is 15 residues. V was trimmed by 0 bases and J by 4 bases, leaving 14 bases between them. CDR1 and CDR2 from the germline V gene are SGHRS and YFSETQ. CDR3: CASSLGQIGGYEQYF. The CDR3 DNA sequence: TGCGCCAGCAGCTTGGGGCAAATTGGGGGTTACGAGCAGTACTTC. The full variable domain, in which reference TRBV5-1 and TRBJ2-7 provide the parts outside the CDR3, is KAGVTQTPRYLIKTRGQQVTLSCSPISGHRSVSWYQQTPGQGLQFLFEYFSETQRNKGNFPGRFSGRQFSNSRSEMNVSTLELGDSALYLCASSLGQIGGYEQYFGPGTRLTVT.

The sample holds one count of this clone. The chain couples TRBV6-4 to TRBJ1-5; D remains ambiguous. The V gene lost 2 bases and the J gene lost 7 bases, with 15 bases spanning the gap. The CDR3 length is 15 residues. The germline gives CDR1 MRHNA, CDR2 SNTAGT. CDR3 sequence: CASSDPGPLGQPQHF. In nucleotides, the CDR3 is TGTGCCAGCAGTGACCCTGGACCCTTGGGGCAGCCCCAGCATTTT.

J is TRBJ2-7 and V is TRBV12-5; 9 bases agree with TRBD1. The trim removed 4 bases at V and 5 bases at J, leaving 6 bases unmatched. CDR3 size: 14 residues. The germline V gene encodes CDR1 LGHNT and CDR2 FRNRAP. CDR3 coding DNA: TGTGCTAGTGGTTCCGCCGGGACAGGGAACGAGCAGTACTTC. This sequence encodes CASGSAGTGNEQYF.

The chain joins TRBV5-1 to TRBJ1-1; D call uncertain. The CDR3 has 13 residues. V lost 3 bases to trimming and J lost 3 bases, with 9 bases between them. CDR1 is SGHRS and CDR2 is YFSETQ in the germline V gene. CDR3 sequence (DNA): TGCGCCAGCAGCTCTAATTTCCACACTGAAGCTTTCTTT. Its translation: CASSSNFHTEAFF.